These 19 T cell receptor beta chains were all obtained from the same sample, sequenced in a study of cytomegalovirus exposure and HLA in healthy donors. Vbeta (60) and Jbeta (13) primers were used in the PCR. Clones were read by immunoSEQ multiplex PCR, and TCRdb kept only the in-frame ones, dropping some. This table has roughly 120,000 clones, around three quarters appearing once. Input material: PBMCs. The receptor set was obtained from a man younger than 35 in good health and CMV-seropositive.

The rearrangement uses TRBV30 and TRBJ1-3, with 9 bases matching TRBD1. CDR1 GTSNPN and CDR2 SVGIG come from the germline V gene (reference sequence). Trimming removed 3 bases from V and 1 base from J; junction bases left unmatched: 13. The CDR3 runs to 18 residues. The CDR3 loop reads CAWRNQRGQGFSGNTIYF. The CDR3 DNA reads TGTGCCTGGAGGAACCAAAGGGGACAGGGTTTTTCTGGAAACACCATATATTTT. Combining the CDR3 with reference TRBV30 and TRBJ1-3 gives the whole variable domain SQTIHQWPATLVQPVGSPLSLECTVEGTSNPNLYWYRQAAGRGLQLLFYSVGIGQISSEVPQNLSASRPQDRQFILSSKKLLLSDSGFYLCAWRNQRGQGFSGNTIYFGEGSWLTVV.

The CDR3 is CASSPRTGGIRNTGELFF. CDR3 bases: TGTGCCAGCAGTCCTAGGACAGGGGGCATAAGGAACACCGGGGAGCTGTTTTTT. This sequence joins TRBV11-1 and TRBJ2-2; the match to TRBD1 covers 11 bases. Germline V lookup: CDR1 SGHAT, CDR2 FQDESV (reference sequence). Trimming took 6 bases from V and 1 from J; bases not matched to a gene: 10. The CDR3 spans 18 residues.

For this clone: Germline is not matched at one junction end, which may reflect a read error. This chain connects TRBV29-1 to TRBJ2-6; TRBD1 matches at 7 bases. From germline, CDR1 is SQVTM and CDR2 ANQGSEA. CDR3 length: 16 amino acids. DNA of the CDR3: TGCAGCGTGGCGAAGGGGGCGGAACCTTGGGCCAACGGCCTGACTTTC. Translated: CSVAKGAEPWANGLTF.

This clone appeared a few times. This rearrangement joins TRBV5-1 to TRBJ2-5; 9 bases are shared with TRBD2. Germline lookup yields CDR1 SGHRS and CDR2 YFSETQ. V trimming: 2 bases; J trimming: 2 bases; junction bases outside the gene matches: 4. The CDR3 has 15 amino acids. CDR3 protein: CASSFGSGGQETQYF. Here the CDR3 DNA reads TGCGCCAGCAGCTTTGGTAGCGGGGGACAAGAGACCCAGTACTTC.

This chain connects TRBV6-6 to TRBJ1-2; the match to TRBD1 covers 10 bases. Germline V CDR1 and CDR2: MNHNY, SVGAGI (reference sequence). CDR3 length: 16 residues. J lost 2 bases, V lost 0 bases, and 3 bases had no gene match. The CDR3 DNA follows: TGTGCCAGCAGTTACTCGTGGGACAGGGGAAACTATGGCTACACCTTC. It specifies CASSYSWDRGNYGYTF.

The chain recombines TRBV27 with TRBJ2-1, with 14 bases aligning to TRBD2. Trimming removed 4 bases from V and 12 bases from J; junction bases left unmatched: 14. This CDR3 spans 17 amino acids. The germline V gene has CDR1 MNHEY and CDR2 SMNVEV (reference sequence). For the CDR3, the DNA is TGTGCCAGCAGTTATCTCTTTGGACTAGCGGGGGGAGTTAGGCAGTTCTTC. This codes for CASSYLFGLAGGVRQFF.

This chain uses TRBV25-1 with TRBJ2-7; 8 bases agree with TRBD1. J lost 5 bases, V lost 1 base, and 7 bases had no gene match. The length of the CDR3 is 15 residues. CDR1 is MGHDK and CDR2 is SYGVNS in the germline V gene. The CDR3 reads CASSELGAGGDEQYF. The CDR3 DNA follows: TGTGCCAGCAGTGAATTGGGGGCAGGGGGCGACGAGCAGTACTTC.

The gene calls are TRBV15 and TRBJ1-6; 7 positions match TRBD1. This CDR3 has 14 residues. Trimming at V came to 0 bases and at J to 9 bases, leaving 2 bases not matched to a gene. Germline loops: CDR1 LNHNV, CDR2 YYDKDF (reference sequence). This CDR3 is CATSRDRGSSPLHF. DNA of the CDR3: TGTGCCACCAGCAGAGACAGGGGGAGTTCACCCCTCCACTTT.

A few counts support this clone. The J gene is TRBJ2-3, the V gene TRBV11-3, with TRBD2 identical over 9 bases. CDR1 is SGHNT and CDR2 is YENEEA in the germline V gene. The CDR3 is 16 residues long. The V segment lost 1 base and the J segment 6 bases; nucleotides outside the gene matches: 8. The CDR3 here is CASSLASSGTQDTQYF. CDR3 DNA sequence: TGTGCCAGCAGCTTAGCGTCTAGCGGGACCCAGGATACGCAGTATTTT.

The rearrangement links TRBV19 to TRBJ2-1, with TRBD2 matching 9 bases. With 7 bases clipped from V and 4 bases from J, the junction kept 8 bases outside the gene matches. Germline values: CDR1 LNHDA, CDR2 SQIVND (reference sequence). The CDR3 runs to 15 residues. CDR3 coding DNA: TGTGCCAGTACCAAACCGCTAGCGGGGTACAATGAGCAGTTCTTC. Translating gives CASTKPLAGYNEQFF.

V usage is TRBV5-1 and J usage is TRBJ2-3; possibly TRBD1 for D (6 bases). Germline lookup yields CDR1 SGHRS and CDR2 YFSETQ. The V end was cut by 4 bases, the J end by 6 bases, with 15 bases between. This CDR3 comprises 14 residues. CDR3 protein: CASSQNSGVDTQYF. The CDR3 nucleotides are TGCGCCAGCAGCCAGAACTCAGGGGTGGATACGCAGTATTTT.

This clone occurred once. The V gene is TRBV6-6, the J gene TRBJ2-1; 11 bases are a match to TRBD2. V trimming: 7 bases; J trimming: 6 bases; junction bases outside the gene matches: 8. The CDR3 totals 15 residues. CDR1 is MNHNY and CDR2 is SVGAGI in the germline V gene (reference sequence). CDR3: CASTTSGRIGNEQFF. The CDR3 DNA follows: TGTGCCAGCACCACTAGCGGGAGAATTGGCAATGAGCAGTTCTTC.

This chain uses TRBV27 with TRBJ2-7; D is unresolved. Trimming stripped 5 bases from V and 1 base from J, with 12 bases between. CDR3 length: 14 residues. Germline V gene lookup returns CDR1 MNHEY and CDR2 SMNVEV (reference sequence). The CDR3 nucleotides are TGTGCCAGCAGTCCAAGACATTCGTCCTACGAGCAGTACTTC. It specifies CASSPRHSSYEQYF.

The chain recombines TRBV19 with TRBJ2-1, with 10 nucleotides matching TRBD2. Germline CDR1 is LNHDA and CDR2 is SQIVND (reference sequence). V lost 3 bases and J lost 2; bases outside the gene matches: 10. The CDR3 spans 18 residues. CDR3 DNA: TGTGCCAGTAGTATCCAACCGGGACTAGCGACAACCTACAATGAGCAGTTCTTC. Its translation is CASSIQPGLATTYNEQFF.

In nucleotides, the CDR3 is TGTGCCAGCAGCTCGAGCGGTGAAGCTTTCTTT. Its protein is CASSSSGEAFF. The chain couples TRBV5-6 to TRBJ1-1; D not resolved. In germline, CDR1 is SGHDT, CDR2 YYEEEE. V lost 3 bases and J lost 7, with 7 bases in between. This CDR3 has 11 amino acids.

The chain links TRBV29-1 to TRBJ2-7; D possibly corresponds to TRBD1 (6 bases). The V and J ends lost 6 bases and 4 bases respectively, with 13 bases between them. In germline, CDR1 is SQVTM, CDR2 ANQGSEA. The CDR3 runs 12 residues. The CDR3 spells CSVGDTLYEQYF. The CDR3 DNA is TGCAGCGTCGGGGACACATTATACGAGCAGTACTTC.

In its sample, this clone was seen a few times. The V gene is TRBV11-3, the J gene TRBJ2-1, with 9 bases lining up with TRBD2. V shed 1 base and J 3 bases; nucleotides not matched to a gene: 1. This CDR3 comprises 15 residues. CDR1 is SGHNT and CDR2 is YENEEA in the germline V gene. CDR3 in DNA: TGTGCCAGCAGCTTAGGCGGGGGGGACTACAATGAGCAGTTCTTC. Protein sequence: CASSLGGGDYNEQFF.

The chain combines TRBV2 with TRBJ2-7; D possibly corresponds to TRBD1 (6 bases). The CDR3 covers 13 residues. Trimming took 5 bases from V and 3 from J, leaving 11 bases between them. Germline lookup yields CDR1 SNHLY and CDR2 FYNNEI. The CDR3 DNA reads TGTGCCAGCAGTACAGGGCGGATCTACGAGCAGTACTTC. This sequence encodes CASSTGRIYEQYF. The full variable domain, completed using reference TRBV2 and TRBJ2-7, is EPEVTQTPSHQVTQMGQEVILRCVPISNHLYFYWYRQILGQKVEFLVSFYNNEISEKSEIFDDQFSVERPDGSNFTLKIRSTKLEDSAMYFCASSTGRIYEQYFGPGTRLTVT.

The chain couples TRBV18 to TRBJ2-4; D call uncertain. There are 13 residues in the CDR3. V lost 6 bases, J lost 0 bases, and 6 bases lay in between. The germline V gene encodes CDR1 KGHSH and CDR2 LQKENI. CDR3 nucleotide sequence: TGTGCCAGCTCCCAACTAGCCAAAAACATTCAGTACTTC. Its protein is CASSQLAKNIQYF.